This TCR beta chain was observed in a study of blood T cell repertoires in COVID-19. Overall study: The samples span acute and convalescent COVID-19 from the United States, Italy and Spain.

Unmatched junction bases numbered 2, after V lost 4 bases and J lost 2 bases. Germline CDR1 reads SGHRS; CDR2 reads YFSETQ. This CDR3 has 15 residues. Some clones are missing from TCRdb's copy, which holds only in-frame ones; the method was immunoSEQ multiplex PCR. This sample has 300,000 to 350,000 clones, with 80% to 90% found just once. The chain has TRBV5-1 and TRBJ2-1, with 11 nucleotides matching TRBD1. This clonotype was obtained from a man aged 30 to 45 who had recovered from COVID-19. The sample taken for sequencing was PBMCs or T cells enriched from blood (not recorded which). The CDR3 here is CASSRDRGAYNEQFF. CDR3 sequence (DNA): TGCGCCAGCAGCCGGGACAGGGGGGCCTACAATGAGCAGTTCTTC.